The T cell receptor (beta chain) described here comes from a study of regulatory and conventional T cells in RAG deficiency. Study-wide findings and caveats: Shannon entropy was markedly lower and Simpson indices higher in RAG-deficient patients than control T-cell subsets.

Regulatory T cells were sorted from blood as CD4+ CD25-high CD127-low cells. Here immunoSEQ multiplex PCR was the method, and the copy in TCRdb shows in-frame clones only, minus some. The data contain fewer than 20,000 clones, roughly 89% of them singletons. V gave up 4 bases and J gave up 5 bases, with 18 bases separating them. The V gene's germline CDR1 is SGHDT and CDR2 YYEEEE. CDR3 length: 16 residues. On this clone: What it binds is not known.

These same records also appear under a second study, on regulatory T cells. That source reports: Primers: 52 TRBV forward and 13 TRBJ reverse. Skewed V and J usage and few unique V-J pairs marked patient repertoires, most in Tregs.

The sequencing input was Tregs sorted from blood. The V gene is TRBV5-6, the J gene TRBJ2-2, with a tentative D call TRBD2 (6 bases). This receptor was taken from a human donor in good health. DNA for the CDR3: TGTGCCAGCAGCCCCCGGCGGACTATAGGGACCGGGGAGCTGTTTTTT. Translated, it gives CASSPRRTIGTGELFF.